This T cell receptor beta chain is drawn from a study of identical twins. Findings and limits, study-wide: Alpha sequences out of frame and shared by twins had excess low generation probability.

TCRdb recomputed calls from the 5' RACE reads with MiXCR, one row per CDR3 protein. This sample has hundreds of thousands of distinct CDR3 sequences, with 20% to 25% found just once. This clonotype has only a few counts. The antigen is not known. V lost 6 bases, J lost 4 bases, and 10 bases lay in between. CDR1 and CDR2 from the germline V gene are KGHSH and LQKENI. This CDR3 is built from 13 residues. These data were likewise used in another study, on T cells expressing NK-cell markers.

The V call is TRBV18, the J call TRBJ1-5; D call uncertain. Sequencing used CD4+ T cells sorted from blood. This clonotype was obtained from a woman aged 18-29 years in good health. The CDR3 sequence: CASSQAGNQPQHF. DNA of the CDR3: TGTGCCAGCTCCCAGGCAGGTAATCAGCCCCAGCATTTT.